The entry that follows covers one T cell receptor beta chain sequence. This clonotype turned up a few times. Its specific antigen is unknown. The record has no base qualities; no much larger clone is one base away. This sample is drawn from a study of identical twins (dated by TCRdb to 2016 to 2017). Looking at the study overall: To test whether fetal clonotypes persist, the study used deep sequencing on TCR alpha and beta repertoires from monozygotic twins, unrelated adults of various ages, and cord blood. To rule out contamination, the twin experiments were replicated at different times with different library preparation protocols.

The paper as a whole reports these results and caveats: In monozygotic twins, out-of-frame TCR alpha sharing was systematically underestimated by recombination models, although the models agreed with sharing between unrelated individuals. Fewer insertions were carried by abundant cord blood beta clonotypes, a similar but weaker trend appeared in young adult naive repertoires, and no such trend appeared in memory repertoires. Because the same donors could not be followed over many years, the conclusions depended on cross-sectional statistical analysis. Compared with coincidental sharing between unrelated individuals, an excess of low generation-probability sequences was observed among out-of-frame TCR alpha sequences shared between twins. A weaker excess of twin sharing was found in beta out-of-frame sequences because the signal-to-noise ratio was lowered by fewer shared sequences. Invariant T cells such as MAIT and iNKT could partly confound zero-insertion analyses, although diverse VJ usage argued against such confounding for most clonotypes.

The germline ends are 19 bases apart after V is trimmed by 4 bases and J by 3 bases. The CDR3 measures 15 amino acids from cysteine to phenylalanine. Only the CDR3 part of the read is kept: 45 bases, read in frame from the first base. From a lookup of the germline V gene (reference sequence), CDR1 and CDR2 are DFQATT and SNEGSKA. Library prep was done by 5' RACE. Sequencing took place on an Illumina HiSeq 2000. A universal primer binding site was introduced by template switching, and a unique molecular identifier was present in the final cDNA, enabling accurate counting of TCR cDNA molecules. First-strand cDNA for TCR alpha and beta chains was synthesized from specific primers in the conserved constant-segment region. To control for contamination, every cDNA library was double barcoded, receiving both a SMART-Mk sample barcode and Illumina barcodes. Two successive PCR steps introduced TruSeq adapter sequences along with Illumina sample barcodes. The TCR alpha and beta cDNA libraries were sequenced on the Illumina HiSeq platform using custom primers. The paper's processing steps were these. Raw reads were processed with MiGEC to extract unique molecular identifiers, and MiXCR was used to determine CDR3 positions. Recombination models were inferred per individual with the repgenHMM and IGoR tools using an EM algorithm. Shared clonotype analysis was performed with the tcR package in R, normalizing sharing by the product of cloneset sizes. Out-of-frame nonproductive sequences were analyzed to study raw recombination free of thymic and clonal selection effects. TCRdb redid the processing of the public reads, applying fastp at Q25 and MiXCR, and retained in-frame beta chains. Every CDR3 protein is listed once, alongside the most common genes and DNA of its rows. It is TCRdb's table, rather than the study itself, that gives the V and J calls and clone size. The sample has about 220,000 distinct CDR3 sequences on record, about 7.5% of them singletons. 1.9% of the sample is taken by the ten largest.

All donors were healthy Caucasians. The twin cohort comprised three pairs of female monozygotic twins, all aged roughly 18 to 29 years. Using Miltenyi CD45RO+ enrichment and human naive T-cell isolation kits, memory (CD45RO+) and naive T cells were isolated from PBMC. Separately, the same data were catalogued under a study of yellow fever vaccine responses in identical twins. The second publication reports: The T cell response to vaccination in identical twins was reported by the authors to appear partly convergent and partly personalized. The study precisely tracked vaccine-responding T cell clones in identical twins.

This sequence was found in a woman between 18 and 29 years old in good health. This receptor chain uses TRBV20-1 and TRBJ2-7; the D gene is not confidently resolved. The sequenced material came from memory (CD45RO+) T cells sorted from blood. The cell subset or site tag for this specimen amounts to: CD45RO+ enriched T cells. DNA sequence: TGCAGTGCTAACGGATTAGCCACCAAGTTCTACGAGCAGTACTTC. Translation gives CSANGLATKFYEQYF.